These T cell receptor beta chains were read from a single sample in a study of T cell responses to AZD1222 COVID-19 vaccine. Here immunoSEQ multiplex PCR was the method, and the copy in TCRdb shows in-frame clones only, minus some. In the table there are 200,000 or so clones, roughly 92% of which are singletons. Sequencing was performed on peripheral blood, taken 28 days after the second AZD1222 dose. The receptors stem from an adult who received the AZD1222 COVID-19 vaccine. Both conserved end residues are part of each CDR3. D genes are given only for firm matches. The listing skips clone size in some rows; elsewhere it reads once, few, many or a size class.

j_call clone_size d_call cdr3_length v_call cdr3_nt cdr3_aa
TRBJ1-6 once - 16 TRBV30 TGTGCCTGGAGTGTCGGCAGGGAAGGGAGTAATTCACCCCTCCACTTT CAWSVGREGSNSPLHF
TRBJ1-1 - - 16 TRBV28 TGTGCCAGCAGCCCATTGAATGGACAGATGAACACTGAAGCTTTCTTT CASSPLNGQMNTEAFF
TRBJ1-2 - TRBD1 18 TRBV10-3 TGTGCCATCAGTGACCCCGGACAGGGGGGCACTGCTAACTATGGCTACACCTTC CAISDPGQGGTANYGYTF
TRBJ2-2 - - 13 TRBV7-9 TGTGCCAGCAGCCAAGTAAGGTCCGGGGAGCTGTTTTTT CASSQVRSGELFF
TRBJ1-2 - TRBD1 15 TRBV18 TGTGCCAGCTCACAAGGACAGGGGGGGACCTATGGCTACACCTTC CASSQGQGGTYGYTF
TRBJ1-4 - - 17 TRBV7-8 TGTGCCAGCAGCTCGAACGCCTTCAGCACAACTAATGAAAAACTGTTTTTT CASSSNAFSTTNEKLFF
TRBJ2-5 - - 14 TRBV5-1 TGCGCCAGCAGCTCTTCGGGAGCCTCGGAGACCCAGTACTTC CASSSSGASETQYF
TRBJ2-2 - TRBD1 14 TRBV19 TGTGCCAGTACGGGACAGGGGTACACCGGGGAGCTGTTTTTT CASTGQGYTGELFF
TRBJ2-5 - TRBD2 14 TRBV7-9 TGTGCCAGCAGCTACGGCGGGGGGCAAGAGACCCAGTACTTC CASSYGGGQETQYF
TRBJ1-2 once - 12 TRBV10-2 TGCGCCACCCGGCGGGAAACCTATGGCTACACCTTC CATRRETYGYTF
TRBJ1-6 - - 14 TRBV28 TGTGCCAGCAGCCCCCGGGCAGGTGGTTCACCCCTCCACTTT CASSPRAGGSPLHF
TRBJ2-5 - - 15 TRBV9 TGTGCCAGCAGCGTAAGGGGGGTAGATAGGGAGACCCAGTACTTC CASSVRGVDRETQYF
TRBJ1-5 - TRBD1 14 TRBV10-3 TGTGCCATCAGCTCGCAGGGGGACAATCAGCCCCAGCATTTT CAISSQGDNQPQHF
TRBJ1-5 - TRBD1 13 TRBV27 TGTGCCAGCGGGACAGGTCCCAATCAGCCCCAGCATTTT CASGTGPNQPQHF
TRBJ1-2 - - 14 TRBV4-1 TGCGCCAGCAGCCACCTACAGGCGGGGAGTGGCTACACCTTC CASSHLQAGSGYTF
TRBJ2-4 - - 14 TRBV7-6 TGTGCCAGCAGCTTAAATGGACACGTAAACATTCAGTACTTC CASSLNGHVNIQYF
TRBJ1-5 - - 15 TRBV9 TGTGCCAGCAGCGTTAGTGCCACTTCAGGACAGCCCCAGCATTTT CASSVSATSGQPQHF